The source of this T cell receptor beta chain is a study of spatial heterogeneity in lung cancer. Study conclusions and caveats: Expanded tumor TCRs that were ubiquitous appeared in blood more at resection than follow-up.

From germline, CDR1 is LNHNV and CDR2 YYDKDF (reference sequence). The CDR3 sequence is 16 residues long. V lost 3 bases and J lost 2, with 15 bases in between. Time point meaning: sample taken at primary tumor resection. Unsorted whole RNA of tumor, nontumor lung or frozen PBMC was sequenced. Individually, TCR cDNA molecules were each labelled with a unique molecular identifier. TCRdb passed the 5' RACE reads through MiXCR, listing each CDR3 protein once. The sample has 13,000 or so distinct CDR3 sequences, 3.9% seen once; the top ten hold 35% to 55%. There are a few counts of this clonotype. Its antigen is still unknown. Because the library targeted alpha chains, this beta chain is an off-target read whose size means little.

The TCR originated in a male donor with early-stage non-small cell lung cancer. The input for sequencing was PBMCs, taken at surgery. The chain uses TRBV15 and TRBJ2-3; TRBD2 might be the D (6 bases). CDR3 sequence reads: CATSRGGGTATDTQYF. The CDR3 coding sequence is TGTGCCACCAGCAGGGGTGGGGGGACCGCCACAGATACGCAGTATTTT.